The 9 T cell receptor beta chains below all came from one sample that was sequenced in a study of OX40 agonist ivuxolimab in advanced cancers. Sequenced by immunoSEQ multiplex PCR; TCRdb stores in-frame clones only, minus some. Of 34,000 or so clones listed, about four fifths were seen once; the top ten hold around 20%. Sequenced material: CD4+ or CD8+ T cells sorted from blood, taken in a trial of the OX40 agonist ivuxolimab. These receptors were taken from an adult with an advanced solid tumor such as melanoma, head and neck, liver or kidney cancer.

This sequence joins TRBV19 and TRBJ1-2; 7 bases fit TRBD1. The ends lost 3 bases at V and 2 bases at J; junction bases unmatched: 3. Germline assignment: CDR1 LNHDA and CDR2 SQIVND (reference sequence). CDR3 length equals 14 residues. CDR3 sequence reads: CASSIGTANYGYTF. CDR3 nucleotide sequence: TGTGCCAGTAGTATCGGGACAGCCAACTATGGCTACACCTTC. The complete variable domain, with remaining parts taken from reference TRBV19 and TRBJ1-2, reads DGGITQSPKYLFRKEGQNVTLSCEQNLNHDAMYWYRQDPGQGLRLIYYSQIVNDFQKGDIAEGYSVSREKKESFPLTVTSAQKNPTAFYLCASSIGTANYGYTFGSGTRLTVV.

The V gene is TRBV19, the J gene TRBJ2-7; 7 nucleotides match TRBD1. The CDR3 totals 17 residues. In germline, CDR1 is LNHDA, CDR2 SQIVND (reference sequence). V dropped 7 bases and J dropped 3; count of bases not matched to a gene: 18. Here the CDR3 DNA reads TGTGCCAGTAACCCACGCGACCACGGACAGGCGCACTACGAGCAGTACTTC. Its protein product is CASNPRDHGQAHYEQYF.

The chain is built from TRBV11-2 and TRBJ2-1; D is possibly TRBD1 (6 bases). V was clipped by 1 base and J by 0 bases, with 13 bases between them. CDR1 is SGHAT, CDR2 FQNNGV, per germline. The CDR3 sequence is 17 residues long. Written as DNA, the CDR3 is TGTGCCAGCAGCTTAGTATCAGGGACAAGCTCCTACAATGAGCAGTTCTTC. Amino acids: CASSLVSGTSSYNEQFF.

This clone was found once. V is TRBV2 and J is TRBJ2-7, with 7 nucleotides matching TRBD1. Trimming at V came to 4 bases and at J to 3 bases, leaving 0 bases not matched to a gene. CDR3 size: 12 residues. CDR1 is SNHLY, CDR2 FYNNEI, per germline. CDR3 region: CASSGQGYEQYF. In DNA form, the CDR3 reads TGTGCCAGCAGTGGACAGGGCTACGAGCAGTACTTC.

This clone was detected a few times. The rearrangement links TRBV30 to TRBJ1-2, with D possibly TRBD1 on 5 matching bases. CDR3 length: 12 residues. Trimming stripped 1 base from V and 4 bases from J, with 7 bases between. Germline V gene data show CDR1 as GTSNPN and CDR2 as SVGIG (reference sequence). The chain's CDR3 is CAWSEGIYGYTF. CDR3 DNA sequence: TGTGCCTGGAGTGAGGGGATCTATGGCTACACCTTC.

The chain is built from TRBV10-3 and TRBJ2-1; 7 bases fit TRBD1. Germline trimming cut 0 bases from V and 3 bases from J; bases unmatched to any gene: 5. CDR1 ENHRY and CDR2 SYGVKD come from the germline V gene. This CDR3 is built from 16 residues. CDR3 nucleotides: TGTGCCATCAGTGAGTCTTGGCAGGGGGTCTACAATGAGCAGTTCTTC. It encodes CAISESWQGVYNEQFF.

This clone appeared once. This chain uses TRBV7-2 with TRBJ1-3; possibly TRBD1 for D (5 bases). V lost 3 bases and J lost 2, with 11 bases in between. CDR3 size: 15 residues. The V gene's germline CDR1 is SGHTA and CDR2 FQGNSA. The CDR3 nucleotides are TGTGCCAGCAGCTTCGTGGGGCTGGCTGGAAACACCATATATTTT. It encodes CASSFVGLAGNTIYF.

J is TRBJ2-2 and V is TRBV9, with 11 nucleotides matching TRBD2. The germline gives CDR1 SGDLS, CDR2 YYNGEE. This CDR3 region has 16 residues. V shed 4 bases, J shed 2 bases, and the junction held 4 bases outside the gene matches. The CDR3 coding sequence is TGTGCCAGCAGCTCGGGGACTAGCGGTAACACCGGGGAGCTGTTTTTT. Translated, it gives CASSSGTSGNTGELFF.

This CDR3 is CASSETGLEDTGELFF. CDR3 sequence (DNA): TGTGCCAGCAGCGAGACCGGGCTCGAGGACACCGGGGAGCTGTTTTTT. V usage is TRBV9 and J usage is TRBJ2-2; no clear D gene. The CDR3 covers 16 residues. Germline values: CDR1 SGDLS, CDR2 YYNGEE. The germline V and J ends were trimmed by 3 bases and 3 bases, with 15 bases remaining between them.